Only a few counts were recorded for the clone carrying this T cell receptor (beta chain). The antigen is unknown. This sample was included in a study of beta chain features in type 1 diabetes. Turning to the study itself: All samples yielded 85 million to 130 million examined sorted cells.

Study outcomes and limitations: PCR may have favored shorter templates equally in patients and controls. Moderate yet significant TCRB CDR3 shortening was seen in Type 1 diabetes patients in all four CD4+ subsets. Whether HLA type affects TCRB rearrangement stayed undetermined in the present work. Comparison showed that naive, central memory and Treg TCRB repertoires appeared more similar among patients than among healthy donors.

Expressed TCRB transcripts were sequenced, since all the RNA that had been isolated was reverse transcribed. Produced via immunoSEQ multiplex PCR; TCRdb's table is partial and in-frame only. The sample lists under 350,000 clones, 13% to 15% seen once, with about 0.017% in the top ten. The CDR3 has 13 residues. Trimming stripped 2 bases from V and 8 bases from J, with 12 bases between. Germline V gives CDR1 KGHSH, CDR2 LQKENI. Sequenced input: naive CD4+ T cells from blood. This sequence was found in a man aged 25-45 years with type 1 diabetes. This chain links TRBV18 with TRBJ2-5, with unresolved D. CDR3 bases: TGTGCCAGCTCACCAGTGACCGAGGCAACCCAGTACTTC. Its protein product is CASSPVTEATQYF.